These T cell receptor beta chains were read from a single sample in a study of vaccination effects on CD4 cells after COVID-19. The antigens for these receptors are not known. Method: immunoSEQ multiplex PCR; TCRdb's copy keeps in-frame clones and lacks some. In the table there are fewer than 75,000 clones, about 74% of which are singletons. This material consisted of CD4+ T cells from PBMCs cultured without peptide, taken before COVID-19 vaccination. All receptors come from a human donor who received a COVID-19 vaccine. CDR3s include the opening cysteine and the closing phenylalanine or tryptophan. A D gene is named only where the DNA matches it firmly. Not all rows give a size; the values are once, few, many and, for expanded clones, a class.

j_gene,abundance,v_gene,d_gene,CDR3nt,CDR3aa
TRBJ2-5,.,TRBV30,.,TGTGCCTGGAAGGGCAGGGGCGGGGCGAGGGAGACCCAGTACTTC,CAWKGRGGARETQYF
TRBJ2-2,.,TRBV5-5,TRBD1,TGTGCCAGCAGCCAGACAGGGGTGCCGAACACCGGGGAGCTGTTTTTT,CASSQTGVPNTGELFF
TRBJ2-2,.,TRBV5-1,.,TGCGCCAGCAGCTTGGCCGGCCGAGCCCACACCGGGGAGCTGTTTTTT,CASSLAGRAHTGELFF
TRBJ2-6,.,TRBV20-1,.,TGCAGTGCCGCTGGGGCCAACGTCCTGACTTTC,CSAAGANVLTF
TRBJ2-1,few,TRBV4-1,.,TGCGCCAGCAGCCAAGTTGGCCAGAACAATGAGCAGTTCTTC,CASSQVGQNNEQFF
TRBJ2-4,.,TRBV7-3,TRBD1,TGTGCCAGCAGCTCCGGACAGGGCGGCATTCAGTACTTC,CASSSGQGGIQYF
TRBJ1-6,.,TRBV6-1,.,TGTGCCAGCAGTGAAGCGCGGGTTGGGCGATACTTT,CASSEARVGRYF
TRBJ2-2,.,TRBV6-5,.,TGTGCCAGCACCCCAGGGGGGGCGGATGACGGGGAGCTGTTTTTT,CASTPGGADDGELFF
TRBJ2-3,.,TRBV5-1,TRBD2,TGCGCCAGCAGCTTTCTAGCGGGGGGGTCGGATACGCAGTATTTT,CASSFLAGGSDTQYF
TRBJ2-2,.,TRBV14,TRBD1,TGTGCCAGCAGCCAAAGAAGCGGACAGGGCCGGGCCGGGGAGCTGTTTTTT,CASSQRSGQGRAGELFF
TRBJ1-6,.,TRBV4-3,.,TGCGCCAGCAGCCAAGAGAGCGGGGCTTCCTATTCACCCCTCCACTTT,CASSQESGASYSPLHF
TRBJ2-5,.,TRBV21-1,.,TGTGCCAGAAGGGTCGGGGAGACCCAGTACTTC,CARRVGETQYF
TRBJ1-6,.,TRBV6-5,TRBD1,TGTGCCAGCAGGGGACAGGGGTATTCACCCCTCCACTTT,CASRGQGYSPLHF
TRBJ2-5,.,TRBV5-1,TRBD1,TGCGCCAGCAGCTACCTGGGACAGGGACAAGAGACCCAGTACTTC,CASSYLGQGQETQYF
TRBJ1-2,.,TRBV19,TRBD1,TGTGCCAGTATCGAAACCGGGACAGGGAACTATGGCTACACCTTC,CASIETGTGNYGYTF
TRBJ2-3,once,TRBV6-4,TRBD2,TGTGCCAGCAGTTCCCTAGCGGGGGGGCTGGATACGCAGTATTTT,CASSSLAGGLDTQYF
TRBJ2-1,.,TRBV3-1/TRBV3-2,TRBD2,TGTGCCAGCAGCCAAGTTAGCGGGGCCCGGTTGAATGAGCAGTTCTTC,CASSQVSGARLNEQFF
TRBJ2-3,once,TRBV7-3,.,TGTGCCAGCAGCTTAGCGGCGCTAAGCACAGATACGCAGTATTTT,CASSLAALSTDTQYF
TRBJ2-1,.,TRBV24-1,TRBD1,TGTGCCACCAGTGACGGACAGGATTTGAATGAGCAGTTCTTC,CATSDGQDLNEQFF
TRBJ1-6,.,TRBV5-6,.,TGTGCCAGCAGCACCCCCGCTCCTAATTCACCCCTCCACTTT,CASSTPAPNSPLHF
TRBJ2-1,.,TRBV11-2,TRBD2,TGTGCCAGCAGCTCCCCGGGACTAGCGGCCGCGGAGCAGTTCTTC,CASSSPGLAAAEQFF
TRBJ2-3,.,TRBV9,.,TGTGCCAGCAGCGTAGAGGGGAGTCGGTCCACAGATACGCAGTATTTT,CASSVEGSRSTDTQYF
TRBJ1-1,.,TRBV5-1,TRBD1,TGCGCCAGCAGCTTATTAACAGGGGGCAAAGGCACTGAAGCTTTCTTT,CASSLLTGGKGTEAFF
TRBJ2-5,.,TRBV2,TRBD2,TGTGCCAGCAGGGAGGGACTAGCGGGGGGAATCCAAGAGACCCAGTACTTC,CASREGLAGGIQETQYF
TRBJ2-5,.,TRBV18,.,TGTGCCAGCTCACCACCTGCGGGCTGGGAGACCCAGTACTTC,CASSPPAGWETQYF
TRBJ1-4,.,TRBV9,.,TGTGCCAGCACAGGGACCGCCACTAATGAAAAACTGTTTTTT,CASTGTATNEKLFF
TRBJ2-5,.,TRBV5-1,.,TGCGCCAGCAGCCGGGACTGGCAAGAGACCCAGTACTTC,CASSRDWQETQYF
TRBJ1-1,.,TRBV7-8,.,TGTGCCAGCAGCAATCAACAGGGTACTGAAGCTTTCTTT,CASSNQQGTEAFF
TRBJ2-3,.,TRBV19,TRBD1,TGTGCCAGTAGACGGCCCGGGACAGGGCCAGATACGCAGTATTTT,CASRRPGTGPDTQYF
TRBJ1-1,.,TRBV7-2,.,TGTGCCAGCAGCTTAGCGCTCGCAGGGACAGCTTTCTTT,CASSLALAGTAFF
TRBJ2-4,.,TRBV7-2,.,TGTGCCAGCAGCCGGCCGGGAGAAAACATTCAGTACTTC,CASSRPGENIQYF
TRBJ2-2,.,TRBV9,.,TGTGCCAGCAGCGGGGCAAAATCTCCGAACACCGGGGAGCTGTTTTTT,CASSGAKSPNTGELFF
TRBJ1-6,.,TRBV5-1,TRBD1,TGCGCCAGCAGCCTTGACAGGGCCGAAAATTCACCCCTCCACTTT,CASSLDRAENSPLHF
TRBJ1-5,.,TRBV11-2,.,TGTGCCAGCAGCTTTCAAGGCAATCAGCCCCAGCATTTT,CASSFQGNQPQHF
TRBJ1-5,.,TRBV18,.,TGTGCCAGCTCACCCCAAGGGGTTGCCAATCAGCCCCAGCATTTT,CASSPQGVANQPQHF
TRBJ1-2,.,TRBV24-1,TRBD1,TGTGCCACCAGTTTCACGGGACAGCCAACGGGGGGCTACACCTTC,CATSFTGQPTGGYTF
TRBJ2-1,.,TRBV9,TRBD2,TGTGCCAGCAGCACAGCGGGGGGGCCGCGGGAGCAGTTCTTC,CASSTAGGPREQFF
TRBJ1-5,few,TRBV19,.,TGTGCCAGTACAGAGGGGTGGACCCAGCCCCAGCATTTT,CASTEGWTQPQHF
TRBJ1-6,.,TRBV2,TRBD1,TGTGCCAGCAGAGCAGGGGGGGATAATTCACCCCTCCACTTT,CASRAGGDNSPLHF
TRBJ1-5,once,TRBV7-2,.,TGTGCCAGCAGCGATGGTAGGCGTCAGCCCCAGCATTTT,CASSDGRRQPQHF
TRBJ1-6,.,TRBV27,.,TGTGCCAGCAGGACCCGCGATAATTCACCCCTCCACTTT,CASRTRDNSPLHF
TRBJ2-3,.,TRBV4-1,TRBD2,TGCGCCAGCTCTAGCGGGGTCGGCGCAGATACGCAGTATTTT,CASSSGVGADTQYF
TRBJ1-5,few,TRBV14,.,TGTGCCAGCAGCCAAGGGCGGGACGGCCGAAAGAGCAATCAGCCCCAGCATTTT,CASSQGRDGRKSNQPQHF
TRBJ2-3,.,TRBV2,.,TGTGCCAGCAATATGGGGTCTAGCACAGATACGCAGTATTTT,CASNMGSSTDTQYF
TRBJ2-3,.,TRBV24-1,.,TGTGCCACCAGTGATGAGGGTTCTTGGGATACGCAGTATTTT,CATSDEGSWDTQYF
TRBJ2-1,.,TRBV18,.,TGTGCCAGCTCACCGTCTGGGTTTAGCTACAATGAGCAGTTCTTC,CASSPSGFSYNEQFF
TRBJ1-1,.,TRBV7-9,.,TGTGCCAGCAGCCGTCGGACGGGCCCCGTGGGTGAAGCTTTCTTT,CASSRRTGPVGEAFF
TRBJ2-6,.,TRBV5-1,.,TGCGCCAGCAGCTTGGGGGGGGTTTCCGGGGCCAACGTCCTGACTTTC,CASSLGGVSGANVLTF
TRBJ2-3,.,TRBV5-1,TRBD2,TGCGCCAGCAGCTTCTTCCCGGGGGGGAACACAGATACGCAGTATTTT,CASSFFPGGNTDTQYF
TRBJ1-1,.,TRBV3-1/TRBV3-2,.,TGTGCCCTGATACTAAGACACATGAACACTGAAGCTTTCTTT,CALILRHMNTEAFF
TRBJ2-2,.,TRBV6-5,.,TGTGCCAGCAGTTTACCGGGCACCGGGGAGCTGTTTTTT,CASSLPGTGELFF